This TCR beta chain is drawn from a study of T cell responses to AZD1222 COVID-19 vaccine. Clones were read by immunoSEQ multiplex PCR, and TCRdb kept only the in-frame ones, dropping some. The data contain just over 150,000 clones, 87% of them singletons. Germline CDR1 KGHDR, CDR2 SFDVKD. The length of the CDR3 is 16 residues. V shed 10 bases, J shed 7 bases, and the junction held 17 bases outside the gene matches. Of note for this clone: Antigen unknown.

Findings and limits, study-wide: Spike-specific TCR breadth and depth both grew after two AZD1222 doses. All repertoire sampling was performed exclusively after the peak T cell response. Clonal diversity may have been underestimated in mostly white British donors.

This TCR was recovered from an adult who received the AZD1222 COVID-19 vaccine. The genes are TRBV24-1 and TRBJ2-1, with 8 bases lining up with TRBD2. The sequencing here drew on peripheral blood, taken 28 days after the second AZD1222 dose. CDR3: CATGLSGSEVTNEQFF. DNA of the CDR3: TGTGCCACAGGCCTCAGCGGGAGTGAAGTCACGAATGAGCAGTTCTTC.